These 2 T cell receptor beta chains were sequenced from one sample in a study of radiation and T cells in renal cell carcinoma. Specified time point: blood 4 weeks post-SBRT, at nephrectomy. Treatment given: 15 Gy SBRT to primary tumor, nephrectomy 4 weeks later. Profiled with immunoSEQ multiplex PCR; TCRdb holds only in-frame clones, not every one. The table records around 64,000 clones, roughly 80% of them present only once. The source material was blood, sampled from a patient whose treatment included radiotherapy and nephrectomy. These receptor sequences come from a man aged 55 to 70 with renal cell carcinoma.

The rearrangement links TRBV14 to TRBJ2-5; 9 bases line up with TRBD1. This CDR3 comprises 15 residues. J gave up 5 bases and V 1 base, and 5 bases lay outside the gene matches. Germline V gene lookup returns CDR1 SGHDN and CDR2 FVKESK. The CDR3, as DNA: TGTGCCAGCAGCCAAGTGACAGGGGGTCGTGAGACCCAGTACTTC. It specifies CASSQVTGGRETQYF.

This clone was recorded a few times. CDR3 in amino acids: CASSLVGQGNEQYF. CDR3 DNA sequence: TGTGCCAGCAGCTTGGTGGGACAGGGGAACGAGCAGTACTTC. This chain connects TRBV5-6 to TRBJ2-7; 10 positions agree with TRBD1. After removal of 0 bases from V and 5 bases from J, the junction contained 2 bases not matched to a gene. CDR1 is SGHDT, CDR2 YYEEEE, per germline. This CDR3 has 14 residues.